This is a list of T cell receptor beta chains from one sample in a study of T cell responses to AZD1222 COVID-19 vaccine. Data came from immunoSEQ multiplex PCR; TCRdb stores just in-frame clones and leaves some out. Of 90,000 to 110,000 clones in the sample, 88% were seen once. Here the sequenced sample was peripheral blood, taken on day 0 of AZD1222 vaccination. Receptors originate from an adult in good health. Both conserved end residues are part of each CDR3. D genes are given only for firm matches. Clone size is stated in some rows and not others, as once, few, many or a class when expanded.

TRBV5-1	TRBJ2-7	-	-	CASSLMSDAYEQYF	TGCGCCAGCAGCCTTATGTCCGACGCATACGAGCAGTACTTC
TRBV9	TRBJ2-3	-	-	CASSVVGSSDTQYF	TGTGCCAGCAGCGTAGTAGGGAGCTCAGATACGCAGTATTTT
TRBV6-5	TRBJ2-5	TRBD2	-	CASSQMGGKETQYF	TGTGCCAGCAGCCAAATGGGGGGGAAAGAGACCCAGTACTTC
TRBV13	TRBJ2-1	-	-	CASSRPGIGNEQFF	TGTGCCAGCAGCCGGCCGGGGATTGGCAATGAGCAGTTCTTC
TRBV27	TRBJ2-1	TRBD2	-	CASSHGLAGRHNEQFF	TGTGCCAGCAGTCACGGACTAGCGGGACGACACAATGAGCAGTTCTTC
TRBV6-5	TRBJ2-7	TRBD2	-	CASRSLANPYEQYF	TGTGCCAGCAGGTCACTAGCGAACCCCTACGAGCAGTACTTC
TRBV25-1	TRBJ1-5	TRBD1	-	CASSGTGENQPQHF	TGTGCCAGCTCCGGGACAGGGGAAAATCAGCCCCAGCATTTT
TRBV5-5	TRBJ2-5	TRBD1	-	CASSSGQVKETQYF	TGTGCCAGCAGCTCCGGACAGGTGAAAGAGACCCAGTACTTC
TRBV7-9	TRBJ1-5	-	-	CASSLLGDNQPQHF	TGTGCCAGCAGCTTATTAGGTGACAATCAGCCCCAGCATTTT
TRBV4-3	TRBJ2-3	TRBD2	-	CASSQLAGGAEGQYF	TGCGCCAGCAGCCAACTAGCGGGAGGCGCCGAGGGGCAGTATTTT
TRBV28	TRBJ2-1	TRBD1	-	CASSPGQGLNNEQFF	TGTGCCAGCAGTCCCGGACAGGGCCTTAACAATGAGCAGTTCTTC
TRBV6-5	TRBJ2-5	TRBD1	once	CASSYYHRGSETQYF	TGTGCCAGCAGTTACTATCACAGGGGGTCGGAGACCCAGTACTTC
TRBV5-1	TRBJ2-7	-	-	CASSPTLVYEQYF	TGCGCCAGCAGCCCGACATTGGTCTACGAGCAGTACTTC
TRBV5-4	TRBJ1-4	-	-	CASSSGQPLDNEKLFF	TGTGCCAGCAGCTCCGGACAGCCCCTGGATAATGAAAAACTGTTTTTT
TRBV28	TRBJ1-2	-	-	CASSFSTYGYTF	TGTGCCAGCAGTTTCTCTACCTATGGCTACACCTTC
TRBV21-1	TRBJ2-1	-	-	CASSKKRRNGSEINEQFF	TGTGCCAGCAGCAAAAAAAGGAGGAACGGGAGCGAAATCAATGAGCAGTTCTTC
TRBV3-1/TRBV3-2	TRBJ1-1	-	-	CASSQVSNTEAFF	TGTGCCAGCAGCCAAGTGTCGAACACTGAAGCTTTCTTT
TRBV11-3	TRBJ2-1	-	once	CASSFDSRGGYNEQFF	TGTGCCAGCAGCTTTGATTCCCGAGGGGGGTACAATGAGCAGTTCTTC
TRBV27	TRBJ2-7	TRBD1	-	CGSSPGQGLREQYF	TGCGGGTCCTCCCCGGGACAGGGCCTGCGGGAGCAGTACTTC
TRBV24-1	TRBJ2-7	-	-	CATSWGSEQYF	TGTGCCACCAGTTGGGGGAGTGAGCAGTACTTC
TRBV28	TRBJ2-1	TRBD1	-	CASSPGDSSYNEQFF	TGTGCCAGCAGTCCCGGGGACAGCTCCTACAATGAGCAGTTCTTC
TRBV2	TRBJ1-2	-	-	CASSGTFGYYGYTF	TGTGCCAGCAGTGGGACTTTTGGCTACTATGGCTACACCTTC
TRBV19	TRBJ2-2	-	-	CASRDRHLTGELFF	TGTGCCAGTAGGGACAGACACCTTACCGGGGAGCTGTTTTTT
TRBV29-1	TRBJ1-1	-	-	CSVEVSTANTEAFF	TGCAGCGTTGAAGTTTCCACAGCGAACACTGAAGCTTTCTTT
TRBV19	TRBJ1-1	-	-	CASSPLGGWGTEAFF	TGTGCCAGTAGTCCCTTGGGGGGTTGGGGAACTGAAGCTTTCTTT
TRBV19	TRBJ2-4	-	-	CASSPEWDNIQYF	TGTGCCAGTAGCCCCGAGTGGGATAACATTCAGTACTTC
TRBV28	TRBJ2-7	-	-	CASSLFVRDLYF	TGTGCCAGCAGTTTATTCGTGCGAGACCTGTACTTC
TRBV18	TRBJ2-1	-	-	CASSPRARESEQFF	TGTGCCAGCTCACCACGGGCTAGAGAGAGTGAGCAGTTCTTC
TRBV7-2	TRBJ2-7	TRBD2	-	CASSPGLAIYEQYF	TGTGCCAGCAGCCCGGGACTAGCCATCTACGAGCAGTACTTC
TRBV19	TRBJ2-7	-	-	CASSIGPYEQYF	TGTGCCAGTAGTATCGGGCCCTACGAGCAGTACTTC
TRBV15	TRBJ2-6	-	-	CATRTRQTVSFLTF	TGTGCCACCAGGACTAGACAGACAGTCTCTTTCCTGACTTTC
TRBV6-1	TRBJ2-2	TRBD1	-	CASSEAPGGTGELFF	TGTGCCAGCAGTGAAGCCCCAGGGGGCACCGGGGAGCTGTTTTTT
TRBV28	TRBJ1-1	-	-	CASRVASGPRAFF	TGTGCCAGCAGGGTCGCGAGCGGCCCACGAGCTTTCTTT
TRBV6-5	TRBJ2-3	-	-	CASSYGGGGYTDTQYF	TGTGCCAGCAGTTATGGAGGGGGAGGATACACAGATACGCAGTATTTT
TRBV7-8	TRBJ1-3	-	-	CASSLAGQDRNTIYF	TGTGCCAGCAGCTTAGCGGGACAAGACAGAAACACCATATATTTT
TRBV5-4	TRBJ2-3	TRBD2	-	CASSFSGGGSDTQYF	TGTGCCAGCAGCTTTTCCGGGGGGGGATCAGATACGCAGTATTTT
TRBV18	TRBJ1-5	TRBD1	-	CASSPTGTGGNQPQHF	TGTGCCAGCTCACCAACCGGGACAGGGGGCAATCAGCCCCAGCATTTT
TRBV5-1	TRBJ2-1	TRBD2	once	CASSFAAGGVEQFF	TGCGCCAGCAGCTTTGCAGCGGGAGGCGTTGAGCAGTTCTTC
TRBV9	TRBJ2-7	-	once	CASSVEGGSYEQYF	TGTGCCAGCAGCGTAGAAGGGGGCTCCTACGAGCAGTACTTC
TRBV6-1	TRBJ1-5	-	-	CASSEALGRGSQPQHF	TGTGCCAGCAGTGAAGCGTTGGGTAGGGGAAGTCAGCCCCAGCATTTT
TRBV4-2	TRBJ2-4	TRBD1	-	CASSQDGPRDRVIGIQYF	TGTGCCAGCAGCCAAGATGGTCCCCGGGACAGGGTTATCGGCATTCAGTACTTC
TRBV4-3	TRBJ1-1	-	-	CASSQDPGAGATEAFF	TGCGCCAGCAGCCAAGACCCCGGGGCAGGGGCCACTGAAGCTTTCTTT
TRBV3-1/TRBV3-2	TRBJ2-7	-	few	CASSQDGEQYF	TGTGCCAGCAGCCAAGATGGCGAGCAGTACTTC
TRBV5-1	TRBJ1-4	TRBD1	-	CASSLGQGREKLFF	TGCGCCAGCAGCTTGGGACAGGGACGGGAAAAACTGTTTTTT
TRBV10-3	TRBJ1-4	-	-	CAIKAATNEKLFF	TGTGCCATCAAGGCAGCAACTAATGAAAAACTGTTTTTT
TRBV6-6	TRBJ2-7	-	-	CASRQHYEQYF	TGTGCCAGCAGGCAACACTACGAGCAGTACTTC
TRBV4-1	TRBJ2-1	-	-	CASSPSGGRPEDEQFF	TGCGCCAGCAGCCCGTCTGGTGGGCGGCCGGAGGATGAGCAGTTCTTC
TRBV27	TRBJ2-3	TRBD2	-	CASSPGGGGSDTQYF	TGTGCCAGCAGTCCCGGGGGGGGAGGCTCAGATACGCAGTATTTT
TRBV5-5	TRBJ1-5	-	-	CASSLGQYSNQPQHF	TGTGCCAGCAGCTTGGGTCAGTATAGCAATCAGCCCCAGCATTTT
TRBV29-1	TRBJ1-4	TRBD1	-	CSAIQGANEKLFF	TGCAGCGCGATTCAGGGGGCTAATGAAAAACTGTTTTTT
TRBV12-3/TRBV12-4	TRBJ2-7	TRBD2	-	CASRGGNEQYF	TGTGCCAGCAGGGGGGGGAACGAGCAGTACTTC
TRBV4-2	TRBJ2-2	-	-	CASMRSIANTGELFF	TGTGCCAGCATGCGATCAATAGCGAACACCGGGGAGCTGTTTTTT
TRBV3-1/TRBV3-2	TRBJ2-1	TRBD2	-	CASSRVTSGRGLPNEQFF	TGTGCCAGCAGCCGAGTGACTAGCGGGAGAGGTTTACCCAATGAGCAGTTCTTC
TRBV2	TRBJ2-2	TRBD1	few	CASSRGQGSYSGELFF	TGTGCCAGCAGTAGGGGACAGGGTAGTTATAGCGGGGAGCTGTTTTTT
TRBV2	TRBJ2-1	-	-	CASRGDGQHNEQFF	TGTGCCAGCAGAGGGGACGGCCAGCACAATGAGCAGTTCTTC
TRBV9	TRBJ1-6	TRBD1	-	CASSVATTGGNSPLHF	TGTGCCAGCAGCGTAGCTACGACAGGGGGAAATTCACCCCTCCACTTT
TRBV3-1/TRBV3-2	TRBJ2-2	-	many	CASSQSWEDAGELFF	TGTGCCAGCAGCCAAAGCTGGGAGGACGCCGGGGAGCTGTTTTTT